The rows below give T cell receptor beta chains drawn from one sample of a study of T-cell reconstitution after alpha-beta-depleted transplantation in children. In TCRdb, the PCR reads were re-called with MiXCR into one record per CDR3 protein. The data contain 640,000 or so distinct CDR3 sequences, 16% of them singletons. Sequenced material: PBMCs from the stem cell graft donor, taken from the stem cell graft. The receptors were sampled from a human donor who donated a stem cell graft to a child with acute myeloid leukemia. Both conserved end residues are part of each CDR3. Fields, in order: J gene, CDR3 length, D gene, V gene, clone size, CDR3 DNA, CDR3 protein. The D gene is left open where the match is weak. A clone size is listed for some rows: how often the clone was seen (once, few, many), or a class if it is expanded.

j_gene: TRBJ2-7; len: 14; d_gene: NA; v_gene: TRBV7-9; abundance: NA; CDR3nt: TGTGCCAGCAGCGGGTACATAAACCCCTACGAGCAGTACTTC; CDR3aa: CASSGYINPYEQYF
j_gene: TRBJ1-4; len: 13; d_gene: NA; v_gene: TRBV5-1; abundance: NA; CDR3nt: TGCGCCAGTGGGCGGACTCCGGGCGAAAAACTGTTTTTT; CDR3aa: CASGRTPGEKLFF
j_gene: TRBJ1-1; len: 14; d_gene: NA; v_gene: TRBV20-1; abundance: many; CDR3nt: TGCAGTGCTAGAGCCGGCAGCCTATACACTGAAGCTTTCTTT; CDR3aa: CSARAGSLYTEAFF
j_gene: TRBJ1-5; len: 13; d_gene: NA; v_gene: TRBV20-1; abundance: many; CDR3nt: TGCAGTACCCAGGACGGGAGCAATCAGCCCCAGCATTTT; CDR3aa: CSTQDGSNQPQHF
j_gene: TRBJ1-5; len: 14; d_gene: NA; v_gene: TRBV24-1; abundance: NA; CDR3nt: TGTGCCACCAGTGATCGCCGGGCGTGGGAGCCCCAGCATTTT; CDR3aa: CATSDRRAWEPQHF
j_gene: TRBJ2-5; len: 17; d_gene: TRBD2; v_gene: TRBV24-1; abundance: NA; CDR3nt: TGTGCCACCAGTGATTCTAGCGGGGGGGCCAACCAAGAGACCCAGTACTTC; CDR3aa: CATSDSSGGANQETQYF
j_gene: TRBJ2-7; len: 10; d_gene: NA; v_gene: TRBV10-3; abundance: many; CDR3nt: TGTGCCATCGGGGCTTACGAGCAGTACTTC; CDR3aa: CAIGAYEQYF
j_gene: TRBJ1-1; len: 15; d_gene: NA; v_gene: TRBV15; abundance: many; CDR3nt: TGTGCCACCAGCAGAGATCCGGGATACGCTTCCGAAGCTTTCTTT; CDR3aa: CATSRDPGYASEAFF
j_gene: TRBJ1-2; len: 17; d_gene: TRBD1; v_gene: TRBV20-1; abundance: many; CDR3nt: TGCAGTGCTAGGCCCCGGGACAGGGACATCGGAAACTATGGCTACACCTTC; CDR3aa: CSARPRDRDIGNYGYTF
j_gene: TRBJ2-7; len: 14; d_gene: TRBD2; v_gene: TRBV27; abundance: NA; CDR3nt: TGTGCCAGCAGTGTAGCGGGGCCCTCCTACGAGCAGTACTTC; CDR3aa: CASSVAGPSYEQYF
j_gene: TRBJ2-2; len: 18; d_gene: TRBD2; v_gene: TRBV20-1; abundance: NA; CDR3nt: TGCAGTGCTAGAGGCCCGGGACTAGCGGGAGCGAACACCGGGGAGCTGTTTTTT; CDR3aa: CSARGPGLAGANTGELFF
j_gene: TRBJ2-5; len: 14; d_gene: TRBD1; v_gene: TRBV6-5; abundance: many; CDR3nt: TGTGCCAGCAGTTATCAGGGGGCGGGAGAGACCCAGTACTTC; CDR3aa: CASSYQGAGETQYF
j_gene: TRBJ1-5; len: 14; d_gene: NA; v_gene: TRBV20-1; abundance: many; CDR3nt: TGCAGTGCTAGACAGGACAGCACCAATCAGCCCCAGCATTTT; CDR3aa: CSARQDSTNQPQHF
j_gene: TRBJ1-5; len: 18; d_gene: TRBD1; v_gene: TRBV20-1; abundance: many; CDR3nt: TGCAGTGCCCCCATCTACGGGACAGGGGGTAGGAACAATCAGCCCCAGCATTTT; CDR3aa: CSAPIYGTGGRNNQPQHF
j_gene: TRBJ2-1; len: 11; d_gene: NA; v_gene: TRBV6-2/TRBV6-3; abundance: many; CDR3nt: TGTGCCAGCCAACTAGGGCCTGAGCAGTTCTTC; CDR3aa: CASQLGPEQFF
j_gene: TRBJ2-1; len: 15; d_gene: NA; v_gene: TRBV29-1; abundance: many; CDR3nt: TGCAGCGTTGAAGATAGGGTCCGCTCCTACAATGAGCAGTTCTTC; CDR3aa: CSVEDRVRSYNEQFF
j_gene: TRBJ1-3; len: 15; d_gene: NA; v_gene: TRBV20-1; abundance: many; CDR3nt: TGCAGTGCTAGGGCCGTACGCGCAGATCGAAACACCATATATTTT; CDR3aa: CSARAVRADRNTIYF
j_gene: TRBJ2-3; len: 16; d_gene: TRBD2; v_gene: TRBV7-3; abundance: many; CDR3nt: TGTGCCAGCAGCTTAAACGGCGGGGGGGCCACCGATACGCAGTATTTT; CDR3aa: CASSLNGGGATDTQYF
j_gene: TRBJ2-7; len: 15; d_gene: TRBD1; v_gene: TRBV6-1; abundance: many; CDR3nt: TGTGCCAGCAGTCCAGAGCCGGGACAGATATACGAGCAGTACTTC; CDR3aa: CASSPEPGQIYEQYF
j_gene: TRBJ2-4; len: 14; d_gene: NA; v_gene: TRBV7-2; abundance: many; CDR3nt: TGTGCCAGCAGCTTAGCGGGCGGCGGAAGCATTCAGTACTTC; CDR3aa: CASSLAGGGSIQYF
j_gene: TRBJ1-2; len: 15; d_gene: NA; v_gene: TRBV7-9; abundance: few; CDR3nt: TGTGCCAGCAGCTTAACTGACACAGCCAACTATGGCTACACCTTC; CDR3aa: CASSLTDTANYGYTF
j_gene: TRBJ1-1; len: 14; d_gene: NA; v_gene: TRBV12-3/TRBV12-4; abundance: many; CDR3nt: TGTGCCAGCAGCCCCCGACCGGGGGGGACTGAAGCTTTCTTT; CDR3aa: CASSPRPGGTEAFF
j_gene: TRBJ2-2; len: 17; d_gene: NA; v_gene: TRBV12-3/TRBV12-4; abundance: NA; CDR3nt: TGTGCCAGCAGTTTAGCGCCGCAAAACTTGAACACCGGGGAGCTGTTTTTT; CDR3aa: CASSLAPQNLNTGELFF
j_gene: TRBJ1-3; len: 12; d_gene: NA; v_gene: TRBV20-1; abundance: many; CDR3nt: TGCAGTGCTAGTATCGGCGGAAACACCATATATTTT; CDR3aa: CSASIGGNTIYF
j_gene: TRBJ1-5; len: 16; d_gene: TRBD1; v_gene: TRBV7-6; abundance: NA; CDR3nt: TGTGCCAGCAGCCTTGGGACAGGGACGGGCAATCAGCCCCAGCATTTT; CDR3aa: CASSLGTGTGNQPQHF
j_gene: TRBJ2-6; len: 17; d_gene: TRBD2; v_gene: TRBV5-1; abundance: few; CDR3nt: TGCGCCAGCAGCTTGACCGGGAGGGGTCGTGGGGCCAACGTCCTGACTTTC; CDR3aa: CASSLTGRGRGANVLTF
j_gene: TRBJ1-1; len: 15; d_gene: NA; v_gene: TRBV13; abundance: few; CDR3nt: TGTGCCAGCAGCTTAGGCAGGGATATGAACACTGAAGCTTTCTTT; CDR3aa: CASSLGRDMNTEAFF
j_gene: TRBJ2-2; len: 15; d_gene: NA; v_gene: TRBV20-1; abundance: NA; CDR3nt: TGCAGTGCTAGAGCCCTTGGGTCGTGGTCCGGGGAGCTGTTTTTT; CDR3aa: CSARALGSWSGELFF
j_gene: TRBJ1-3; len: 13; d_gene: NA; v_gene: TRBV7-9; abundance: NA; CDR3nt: TGTGCCAGCAGCCCGTATCCCGGAAACACCATATATTTT; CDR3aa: CASSPYPGNTIYF
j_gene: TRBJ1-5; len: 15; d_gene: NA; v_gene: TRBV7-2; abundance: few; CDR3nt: TGTGCCAGCAGCCCCGGACGGGGGTCCAATCAGCCCCAGCATTTT; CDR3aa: CASSPGRGSNQPQHF
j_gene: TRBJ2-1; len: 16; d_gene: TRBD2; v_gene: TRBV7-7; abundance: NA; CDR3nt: TGTGCCAGCAGCTTAGGGAGCGGGGGGGGATTGAATGAGCAGTTCTTC; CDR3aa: CASSLGSGGGLNEQFF
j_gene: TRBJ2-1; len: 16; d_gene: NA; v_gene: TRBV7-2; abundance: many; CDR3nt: TGTGCCAGCAGCTCCGAGGGCAGGGGTCCCTACAATGAGCAGTTCTTC; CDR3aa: CASSSEGRGPYNEQFF
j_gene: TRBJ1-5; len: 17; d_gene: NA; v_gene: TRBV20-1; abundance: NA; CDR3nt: TGCAGCGCCCCAGTTATAAGGGGCGGAGAATGGAATCAGCCCCAGCATTTT; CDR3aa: CSAPVIRGGEWNQPQHF
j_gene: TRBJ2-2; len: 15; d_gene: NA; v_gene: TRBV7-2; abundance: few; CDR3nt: TGTGCCAGCAGCTTAGGGGCAGATATCACCGGGGAGCTGTTTTTT; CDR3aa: CASSLGADITGELFF
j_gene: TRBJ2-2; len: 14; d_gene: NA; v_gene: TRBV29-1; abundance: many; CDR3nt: TGCAGCGTTGAAAGTCCCAGATTTCAGGGGGAGCTGTTTTTT; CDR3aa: CSVESPRFQGELFF
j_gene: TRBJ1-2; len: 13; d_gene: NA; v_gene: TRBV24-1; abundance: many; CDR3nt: TGTGCCACCAGTGATCCAGGGGCCTATGGCTACACCTTC; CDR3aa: CATSDPGAYGYTF
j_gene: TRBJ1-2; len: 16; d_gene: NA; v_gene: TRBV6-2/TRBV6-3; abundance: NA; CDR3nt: TGTGCCAGCAGTTCCTGGGCAGGCATAGCTAACTATGGCTACACCTTC; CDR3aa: CASSSWAGIANYGYTF
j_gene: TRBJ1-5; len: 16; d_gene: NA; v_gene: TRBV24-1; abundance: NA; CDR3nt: TGTGCCACCAGTGGTGCAGGGGCACCCTTATACCAGCCCCAGCATTTT; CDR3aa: CATSGAGAPLYQPQHF
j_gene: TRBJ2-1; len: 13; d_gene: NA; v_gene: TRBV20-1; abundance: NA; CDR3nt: TGCAGTGTCAGGGGACCACAAAGTACCAAGCAGTTCTTC; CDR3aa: CSVRGPQSTKQFF
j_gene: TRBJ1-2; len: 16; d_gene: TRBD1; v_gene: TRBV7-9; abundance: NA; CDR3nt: TGTGCCAGCAGCCCTAAAGGACAGGGGGCGGGCTATGGCTACACCTTC; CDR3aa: CASSPKGQGAGYGYTF
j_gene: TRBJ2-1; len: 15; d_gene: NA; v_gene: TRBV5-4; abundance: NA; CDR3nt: TGTGCCAGCAGCCCGGGACTCGTCACCTACAATGAGCAGTTCTTC; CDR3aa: CASSPGLVTYNEQFF